Listed below are T cell receptor beta chains from one sample, sequenced in a study of Ad26.COV2.S vaccination and SARS-CoV-2 variants. Generated by immunoSEQ multiplex PCR, the TCRdb table keeps only in-frame clones and is missing some. The sample includes 380,000 or so clones, roughly 90% of them seen just once. The sample here was peripheral blood, taken in a trial of Ad26.COV2.S vaccine versus placebo. Receptors were obtained from a person between 18 and 65 years old who received the Ad26.COV2.S COVID-19 vaccine or a placebo. The CDR3 runs from the conserved cysteine through the conserved F or W.

J: TRBJ2-6; V: TRBV25-1; CDR3: CASSEFSGANVLTF
J: TRBJ2-1; V: TRBV27; CDR3: CASSSLGVAHHNEQFF
J: TRBJ1-5; V: TRBV5-3; CDR3: CARSLEQGYSNQPQHF
J: TRBJ2-3; V: TRBV7-8; CDR3: CASSFPVTSGVDTQYF
J: TRBJ2-5; V: TRBV23-1; CDR3: CASSQVWRHLNSETQYF
J: TRBJ1-4; V: TRBV19; CDR3: CASRMGAQWEEKLFF
J: TRBJ1-5; V: TRBV10-3; CDR3: CAIGDKGGGNQPQHF
J: TRBJ1-1; V: TRBV28; CDR3: CASRTTQGDHTEAFF
J: TRBJ2-1; V: TRBV4-2; CDR3: CASSQESDNEQFF
J: TRBJ2-2; V: TRBV11-3; CDR3: CASSPNPRTANTGELFF
J: TRBJ2-7; V: TRBV27; CDR3: CASSPNPTSGRHRPYEQYF
J: TRBJ1-1; V: TRBV6-2/TRBV6-3; CDR3: CASSRGTGGNTEAFF
J: TRBJ1-1; V: TRBV27; CDR3: CASSFGGALNTEAFF